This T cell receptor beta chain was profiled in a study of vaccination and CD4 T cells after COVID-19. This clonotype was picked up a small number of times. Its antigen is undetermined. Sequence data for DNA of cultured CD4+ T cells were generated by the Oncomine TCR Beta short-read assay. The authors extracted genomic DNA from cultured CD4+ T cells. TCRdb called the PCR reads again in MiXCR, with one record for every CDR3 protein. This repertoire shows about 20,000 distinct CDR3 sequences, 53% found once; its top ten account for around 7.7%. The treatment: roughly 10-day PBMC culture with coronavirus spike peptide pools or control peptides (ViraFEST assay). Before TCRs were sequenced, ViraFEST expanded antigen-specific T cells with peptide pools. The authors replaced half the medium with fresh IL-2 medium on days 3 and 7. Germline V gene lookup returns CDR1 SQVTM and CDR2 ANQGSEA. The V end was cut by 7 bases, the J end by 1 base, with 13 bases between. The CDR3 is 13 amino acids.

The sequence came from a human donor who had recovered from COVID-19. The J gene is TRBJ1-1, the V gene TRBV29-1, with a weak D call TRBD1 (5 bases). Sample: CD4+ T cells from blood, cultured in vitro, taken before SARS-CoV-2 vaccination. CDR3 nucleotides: TGCAGCGCCCTGGGACTTTGGAACACTGAAGCTTTCTTT. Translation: CSALGLWNTEAFF.